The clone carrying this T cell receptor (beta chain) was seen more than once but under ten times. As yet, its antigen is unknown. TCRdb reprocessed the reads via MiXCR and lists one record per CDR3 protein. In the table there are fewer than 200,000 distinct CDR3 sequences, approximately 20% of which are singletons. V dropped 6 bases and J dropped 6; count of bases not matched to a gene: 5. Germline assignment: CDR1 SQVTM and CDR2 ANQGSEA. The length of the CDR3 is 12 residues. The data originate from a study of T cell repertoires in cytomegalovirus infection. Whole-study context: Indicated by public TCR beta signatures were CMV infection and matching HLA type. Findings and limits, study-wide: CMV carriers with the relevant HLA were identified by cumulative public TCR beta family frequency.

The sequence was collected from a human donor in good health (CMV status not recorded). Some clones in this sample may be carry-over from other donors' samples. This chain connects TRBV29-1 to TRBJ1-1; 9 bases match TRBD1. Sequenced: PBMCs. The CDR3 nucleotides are TGCAGCGTCGGGACAGGGTTCGCTGAAGCTTTCTTT. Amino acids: CSVGTGFAEAFF.